The 10 T cell receptor beta chains below were found in one sample sequenced in a study of metastatic and nonmetastatic thyroid tumors. No treatment of any kind had been given to any patient before thyroid surgery. TCRdb re-clonotyped the PCR reads through MiXCR. Counted here are approximately 20,000 clones, approximately 24% occurring once; the ten biggest clones make up about 10%. The specimen was tumor tissue. Source of these receptors: a male donor with papillary thyroid cancer or a benign thyroid nodule (not recorded which). Some clones in this sample may be carry-over from other donors' samples.

This clone was found many times. The chain couples TRBV6-2 or TRBV6-3 to TRBJ1-5; no firm D call. The CDR3 contains 12 residues. V was pared by 2 bases and J by 6 bases, with 5 bases between. Germline-derived CDR1 and CDR2 are MNHEY and SVGEGT. CDR3 region: CASSYAGQPQHF. CDR3 nucleotide sequence: TGTGCCAGCAGTTACGCAGGTCAGCCCCAGCATTTT.

The gene calls are TRBV6-2 or TRBV6-3 and TRBJ2-7; tentatively, D is TRBD1 or TRBD2 (5 bases each). Per germline, CDR1 MNHEY and CDR2 SVGEGT. The CDR3 is made up of 17 amino acids. V shed 2 bases and J shed 0 bases, with 17 bases lying between them. CDR3 protein: CASSYPLTGTISYEQYF. The CDR3 bases are TGTGCCAGCAGTTACCCCCTAACCGGGACGATCTCCTACGAGCAGTACTTC.

The table lists this clone with many counts. The chain links TRBV4-2 to TRBJ2-7; D might be TRBD1 or TRBD2, each matching 5 bases. Germline V CDR1 and CDR2: LGHNA, YNFKEQ. This CDR3 has 14 residues. Trimming removed 4 bases at V and 4 bases at J, with 14 bases between. The CDR3 DNA is TGTGCCAGCAGCCTTCCGGGGCGAGGGTACGAGCAGTACTTC. It encodes CASSLPGRGYEQYF.

This clone was recorded many times. Other DNA sequences in this specimen translate into the identical CDR3. The chain combines TRBV7-6 with TRBJ2-2; D ambiguous. Trimming stripped 5 bases from V and 1 base from J, with 2 bases between. CDR3 length: 12 residues. Germline lookup yields CDR1 SGHVS and CDR2 FNYEAQ. CDR3 DNA: TGTGCCAGCAGCCTGAACACCGGGGAGCTGTTTTTT. Protein product: CASSLNTGELFF.

The sample holds many counts of this clone. The rearrangement links TRBV12-3 or TRBV12-4 to TRBJ2-6; no clear D gene. CDR3 length equals 15 residues. Trimming removed 3 bases from V and 4 bases from J, with 10 bases in between. CDR3 nucleotide sequence: TGTGCCAGCAGTTTTGCCCCAAAAGGGGCCAACGTCCTGACTTTC. Residues: CASSFAPKGANVLTF.

This clone was seen ten or more times. The chain employs TRBV15 and TRBJ2-1, with D unclear. This CDR3 is 14 amino acids long. Trimming took 0 bases from V and 10 from J, leaving 13 bases between them. Germline assignment: CDR1 LNHNV and CDR2 YYDKDF (reference sequence). The CDR3 loop reads CATSRDSFRVEQFF. For the CDR3, the DNA is TGTGCCACCAGCAGAGATAGCTTTAGGGTCGAGCAGTTCTTC.

The rearrangement uses TRBV14 and TRBJ2-6; D ambiguous. The CDR3 consists of 20 residues. V shed 4 bases and J shed 1 base, with 23 bases lying between them. Germline V gene lookup returns CDR1 SGHDN and CDR2 FVKESK. In DNA form, the CDR3 reads TGTGCCAGCAGCCCTTCTCCCGAACTCAATGGCCCTTCTGGGGCCAACGTCCTGACTTTC. This translates into CASSPSPELNGPSGANVLTF. The full variable domain, its missing parts supplied by reference TRBV14 and TRBJ2-6, is EAGVTQFPSHSVIEKGQTVTLRCDPISGHDNLYWYRRVMGKEIKFLLHFVKESKQDESGMPNNRFLAERTGGTYSTLKVQPAELEDSGVYFCASSPSPELNGPSGANVLTFGAGSRLTVL.

This clone was seen ten or more times. The rearrangement links TRBV27 to TRBJ2-1, with 8 bases fitting TRBD2. The length of the CDR3 is 14 residues. The V and J ends lost 8 bases and 4 bases, in that order; junction bases with no gene match: 7. The germline gives CDR1 MNHEY, CDR2 SMNVEV (reference sequence). The chain's CDR3 is CASCPGGAYNEQFF. Here the CDR3 DNA reads TGTGCCAGCTGCCCGGGAGGGGCGTACAATGAGCAGTTCTTC.

The chain joins TRBV20-1 to TRBJ2-7, with D possibly matching TRBD2 (6 bases). V was trimmed by 6 bases and J by 5 bases, leaving 14 bases between them. The CDR3 runs 12 residues. Germline V lookup: CDR1 DFQATT, CDR2 SNEGSKA (reference sequence). This chain's CDR3 is CSAHRGSNEQYF. In nucleotides, the CDR3 is TGCAGTGCGCACCGGGGGTCCAACGAGCAGTACTTC.

Ten or more counts support this clone. The J gene is TRBJ2-1, the V gene TRBV11-3; D is undetermined. Germline CDR1 reads SGHNT; CDR2 reads YENEEA. CDR3 length equals 17 residues. Trimming took 0 bases from V and 5 from J, leaving 17 bases between them. The CDR3 spells CASSLDLAGAQNNEQFF. The CDR3 DNA reads TGTGCCAGCAGCTTAGATCTGGCCGGAGCCCAAAACAATGAGCAGTTCTTC.